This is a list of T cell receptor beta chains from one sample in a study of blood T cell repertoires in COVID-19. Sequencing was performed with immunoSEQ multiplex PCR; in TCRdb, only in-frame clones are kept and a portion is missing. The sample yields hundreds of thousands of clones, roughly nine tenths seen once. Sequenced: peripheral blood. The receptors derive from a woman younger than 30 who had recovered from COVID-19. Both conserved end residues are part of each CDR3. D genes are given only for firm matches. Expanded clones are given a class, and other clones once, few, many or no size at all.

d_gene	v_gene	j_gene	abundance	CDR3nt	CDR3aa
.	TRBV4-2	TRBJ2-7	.	TGTGCCAGCAGCCAAGCCCGGTCAAACCTGGCCTACGAGCAGTACTTC	CASSQARSNLAYEQYF
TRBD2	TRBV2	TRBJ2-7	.	TGTGCCAGCAGTGATCCTAGCGGGAGAACCTACGAGCAGTACTTC	CASSDPSGRTYEQYF
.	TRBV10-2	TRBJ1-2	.	TGCGCCAGCAGTGGCCACCAACAGAACGACTATGGCTACACCTTC	CASSGHQQNDYGYTF
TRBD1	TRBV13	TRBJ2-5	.	TGTGCCAGCAGCTCCGTCAGGGACAGGGGGCGCGAGGAGACCCAGTACTTC	CASSSVRDRGREETQYF
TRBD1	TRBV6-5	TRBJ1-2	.	TGTGCCAGCATTAGATCCCGGGACAGGGGTGGCTACACCTTC	CASIRSRDRGGYTF
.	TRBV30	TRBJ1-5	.	TGTGCCTGGAGCTACCTCGGACGGGACAATCAGCCCCAGCATTTT	CAWSYLGRDNQPQHF
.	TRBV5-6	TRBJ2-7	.	TGTGCCAGCAGCTTGGGCAGGTCTACCTACGAGCAGTACTTC	CASSLGRSTYEQYF
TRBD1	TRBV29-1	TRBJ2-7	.	TGCAGCGTTGAGGGAGGGACAGGGATCTCCTACGAGCAGTACTTC	CSVEGGTGISYEQYF
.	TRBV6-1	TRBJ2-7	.	TGTGCCAGCAGTGAAAGTCCTGGAGGCTACGAGCAGTACTTC	CASSESPGGYEQYF
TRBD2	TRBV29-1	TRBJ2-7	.	TGCAGCGTCCTCGGGACTAGCGGTACCAACGAGCAGTACTTC	CSVLGTSGTNEQYF
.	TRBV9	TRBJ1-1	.	TGTGCCAGCAGCGTAGCCCCCGGGGATCGCCGCGAAGCTTTCTTT	CASSVAPGDRREAFF
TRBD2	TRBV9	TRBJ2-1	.	TGTGCCAGCAGCGTTGTCAGCGGGAGCAATGAGCAGTTCTTC	CASSVVSGSNEQFF
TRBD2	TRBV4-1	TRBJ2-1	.	TGCGCCAGCAGCCCCAGAGAATGGACTAGCGGGAGCCTGGGGCAGCTCTTC	CASSPREWTSGSLGQLF
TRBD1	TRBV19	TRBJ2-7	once	TGTGCCAGTAGTATGGGGACAGGGCCCGAGCAGTACTTC	CASSMGTGPEQYF
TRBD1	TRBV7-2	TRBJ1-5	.	TGTGCCAGCAGCACCGACAGGGTACGGAATCAGCCCCAGCATTTT	CASSTDRVRNQPQHF
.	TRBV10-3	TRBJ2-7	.	TGTGCCATTTCAGAGAGAGGCGAGCAGTACTTC	CAISERGEQYF
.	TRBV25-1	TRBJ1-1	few	TGTGCCAGCAGTGAAACCCGACAGACCAACACTGAAGCTTTCTTT	CASSETRQTNTEAFF
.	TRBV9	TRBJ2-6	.	TGTGCCAGCAGCACCCCCCGGTACTCTGGGGCCAACGTCCTGACTTTC	CASSTPRYSGANVLTF
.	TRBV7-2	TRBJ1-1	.	TGTGCCAGCAGCTTGAGGATTATGAACACTGAAGCTTTCTTT	CASSLRIMNTEAFF
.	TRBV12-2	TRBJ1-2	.	TGTGCAAGTCGCTTAGTTGGGGACAGGAACTATGGCTACACCTTC	CASRLVGDRNYGYTF
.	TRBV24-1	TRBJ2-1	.	TGTGCCACCAGTGATTCCAGACTAATGGGCAATGAGCAGTTCTTC	CATSDSRLMGNEQFF
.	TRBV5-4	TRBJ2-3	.	TGTGCCACATCTGGCGCAGGCGCAGATACGCAGTATTTT	CATSGAGADTQYF
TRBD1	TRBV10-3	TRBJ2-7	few	TGTGCCATCACTCCGGGACAGCAATTCTACGAGCAGTACTTC	CAITPGQQFYEQYF
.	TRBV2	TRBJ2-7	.	TGTGCCAGCAGTGAAGCCTACGGGGGGGACAGACCCTACGAGCAGTACTTC	CASSEAYGGDRPYEQYF
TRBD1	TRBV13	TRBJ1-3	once	TGTGCCAGCAGCAGCAGGGGGTTCTATGGAAACACCATATATTTT	CASSSRGFYGNTIYF
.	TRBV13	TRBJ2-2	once	TGTGCCAGCAGCCCGCTCGGCCGGGAAGGGCTGTTTTTT	CASSPLGREGLFF
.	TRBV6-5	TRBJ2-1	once	TGTGCCAGCACCGCTAGCCTCTTTCGGGGCAATGAGCAGTTCTTC	CASTASLFRGNEQFF
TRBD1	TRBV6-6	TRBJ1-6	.	TGTGCCAGCAGGCGGGACAGGACCCTTCTCACGCCCCTCCACTTT	CASRRDRTLLTPLHF